These 26 T cell receptor beta chains share one sample of origin, sequenced in a study of T cell repertoires in cytomegalovirus infection (dated by TCRdb to the late 2010s). What the treatment or condition label conveys for this sample: in vitro stimulation with specific CMV peptide epitopes to enrich CMV-specific T cells. The data were produced on an Illumina HiSeq 1500. TCRdb's own reprocessing of the public reads used fastp at Q25 and MiXCR and kept productive beta chains. One record per CDR3 amino acid sequence lists the most common genes and DNA. Recorded for this sample are about 340,000 distinct CDR3 sequences; 25% to 30% of them occurred a single time. 15% to 20% of the sample is in the top ten clones. No antigen has been assigned to these receptors. Sample: cultured PBMCs, taken from culture after CMV antigen stimulation. All receptors derive from a human donor in good health (CMV status not recorded). Some clones in this sample may be carry-over from other donors' samples.

The chain is built from TRBV7-9 and TRBJ1-2, with 7 bases lining up with TRBD1. Germline V lookup: CDR1 SEHNR, CDR2 FQNEAQ (reference sequence). This CDR3 comprises 14 residues. The ends lost 1 base at V and 5 bases at J; junction bases unmatched: 4. This CDR3 is CASSLGDRRYGYTF. CDR3 bases: TGTGCCAGCAGCTTAGGGGACAGACGGTATGGCTACACCTTC.

CDR3 sequence reads: CASSLVSGPTDTQYF. The CDR3 DNA sequence: TGTGCCAGCAGCTTAGTTAGCGGACCCACAGATACGCAGTATTTT. V usage is TRBV7-8 and J usage is TRBJ2-3; a weak D match, TRBD2 (6 bases). Trimming took 1 base from V and 2 from J, leaving 10 bases between them. This CDR3 is built from 15 residues. Germline assignment: CDR1 SGHVS and CDR2 FQNEAQ.

This sequence joins TRBV9 and TRBJ2-5, with 7 bases identical to TRBD2. Germline CDR1 SGDLS, CDR2 YYNGEE. V lost 0 bases to trimming and J lost 5 bases; unmatched junction nucleotides: 7. The CDR3 covers 15 residues. CDR3 region: CASSVGGGSQETQYF. Written as DNA, the CDR3 is TGTGCCAGCAGCGTAGGTGGCGGGAGCCAGGAGACCCAGTACTTC. Full variable domain (outside the CDR3, taken from reference TRBV9 and TRBJ2-5): DSGVTQTPKHLITATGQRVTLRCSPRSGDLSVYWYQQSLDQGLQFLIQYYNGEERAKGNILERFSAQQFPDLHSELNLSSLELGDSALYFCASSVGGGSQETQYFGPGTRLLVL.

This clonotype was seen a few times. V usage is TRBV20-1 and J usage is TRBJ2-5; 7 bases are shared with TRBD2. This CDR3 has 14 amino acids. CDR1 and CDR2 (germline): DFQATT, SNEGSKA (reference sequence). V lost 2 bases, J lost 5 bases, and 8 bases stayed unmatched. CDR3 residues: CSARTSVWGETQYF. The DNA of the CDR3 is TGCAGTGCTAGAACTAGCGTATGGGGGGAGACCCAGTACTTC.

This sequence joins TRBV23-1 and TRBJ2-7; 8 bases match TRBD1. TRBV23-1 is flagged as an ORF with uncertain function. The V and J ends lost 8 bases and 0 bases, in that order; junction bases with no gene match: 15. The CDR3 runs to 17 residues. CDR3 in DNA: TGCGCCAGCCCAATACGACTTTTGACAGGGGTCTCCTACGAGCAGTACTTC. Translating it yields CASPIRLLTGVSYEQYF.

The J gene is TRBJ1-6, the V gene TRBV7-2; a possible D gene is TRBD1 (5 bases). Germline CDR1 reads SGHTA; CDR2 reads FQGNSA. Trimming took off 1 base at V and 0 bases at J, with 10 bases between the two ends. CDR3 length: 17 amino acids. The CDR3, as DNA: TGTGCCAGCAGCTTAGGCGGGGGGAGCTCCTATAATTCACCCCTCCACTTT. Protein sequence: CASSLGGGSSYNSPLHF.

This clonotype was observed a few times. This sequence joins TRBV7-4 and TRBJ1-6; the D gene is possibly TRBD1 (5 bases). The CDR3 contains 12 residues. The germline V gene has CDR1 SGHVT and CDR2 SQSDAQ. V was shortened by 5 bases and J by 7 bases, with 6 bases between the two germline ends. The CDR3: CASSQGNSPLHF. CDR3 nucleotide sequence: TGTGCCAGCAGCCAGGGAAATTCACCCCTCCACTTT.

This chain connects TRBV20-1 to TRBJ2-7; D call uncertain. The CDR3 is 13 amino acids. Germline V gene sequence: CDR1 DFQATT, CDR2 SNEGSKA (reference sequence). Trimming took 5 bases from V and 2 from J, leaving 13 bases between them. CDR3 coding DNA: TGCAGTGCTTCGAAAGGAGCCCCCTACGAGCAGTACTTC. Translated: CSASKGAPYEQYF.

This clonotype was counted between two and nine times. This chain connects TRBV2 to TRBJ2-3; TRBD2 aligns across 12 bases. Germline V lookup: CDR1 SNHLY, CDR2 FYNNEI. V gave up 6 bases and J gave up 4 bases; unmatched junction bases: 8. This CDR3 has 16 residues. The CDR3 protein is CASRGSRLAGADTQYF. DNA of the CDR3: TGTGCCAGCAGAGGTTCGAGACTAGCGGGAGCAGATACGCAGTATTTT.

This clonotype was picked up many times. V and J are TRBV18 and TRBJ1-5; 9 bases match TRBD1. The junction had 3 bases not matched to a gene; V was cut back by 2 bases and J by 7 bases. The CDR3 spans 14 residues. CDR1 is KGHSH, CDR2 LQKENI, per germline. The CDR3 reads CASSPGQGIQPQHF. As DNA, the CDR3 is TGTGCCAGCTCACCAGGACAGGGGATCCAGCCCCAGCATTTT.

The table lists this clonotype with a few counts. V is TRBV7-9 and J is TRBJ1-4; D perhaps matches TRBD1 (5 bases). The CDR3 has 14 residues. In germline, CDR1 is SEHNR, CDR2 FQNEAQ (reference sequence). Trimming pared 6 bases from V and 5 bases from J, leaving 13 bases between. CDR3 bases: TGTGCCAGCAGTCCGGCCCAGGGCAATGAAAAACTGTTTTTT. Amino acid sequence: CASSPAQGNEKLFF.

This rearrangement joins TRBV15 to TRBJ2-5, with a possible D match to TRBD1 (6 bases). Germline V lookup: CDR1 LNHNV, CDR2 YYDKDF (reference sequence). This CDR3 spans 16 amino acids. V lost 1 base, J lost 0 bases, and 12 bases lay in between. Here the CDR3 reads CATSRVPGEYQETQYF. CDR3 nucleotides: TGTGCCACCAGCAGAGTTCCAGGGGAGTACCAAGAGACCCAGTACTTC. Full variable domain (missing parts from reference TRBV15 and TRBJ2-5): DAMVIQNPRYQVTQFGKPVTLSCSQTLNHNVMYWYQQKSSQAPKLLFHYYDKDFNNEADTPDNFQSRRPNTSFCFLDIRSPGLGDTAMYLCATSRVPGEYQETQYFGPGTRLLVL.

The chain is built from TRBV7-3 and TRBJ2-1; 7 bases line up with TRBD2. The junction had 8 bases not matched to a gene; V was cut back by 2 bases and J by 7 bases. In germline, CDR1 is SGHTA, CDR2 FQGTGA. This CDR3 comprises 15 residues. CDR3 amino acids: CASSLGGSVRNEQFF. The CDR3 nucleotides are TGTGCCAGCAGCTTAGGCGGGAGCGTACGGAATGAGCAGTTCTTC.

DNA for the CDR3: TGTGCCAGTAGTCCCTTGAGGACTGAAGCTTTCTTT. Residues: CASSPLRTEAFF. The chain carries TRBV19 and TRBJ1-1, with no clear D. Germline V gene data show CDR1 as LNHDA and CDR2 as SQIVND (reference sequence). The ends were cut back, 5 bases at V and 5 bases at J, with 9 bases in the middle. This CDR3 is 12 amino acids long.

The chain links TRBV24-1 to TRBJ2-3, with 12 nucleotides matching TRBD2. Germline-derived CDR1 and CDR2 are KGHDR and SFDVKD. The junction had 8 bases not matched to a gene; V was cut back by 12 bases and J by 2 bases. This CDR3 comprises 15 residues. As DNA, the CDR3 is TGTGCCGTTGCCGGACTAGCGGGGACCACAGATACGCAGTATTTT. Protein sequence: CAVAGLAGTTDTQYF.

The V gene is TRBV7-9, the J gene TRBJ1-3, with D unresolved. Trimming took 5 bases from V and 0 from J, leaving 11 bases between them. Germline V gene sequence: CDR1 SEHNR, CDR2 FQNEAQ (reference sequence). There are 15 residues in the CDR3. As DNA, the CDR3 is TGTGCCAGCAGCGAACAGACCGGCTCTGGAAACACCATATATTTT. This gives the protein CASSEQTGSGNTIYF. Together with reference TRBV7-9 and TRBJ1-3, the CDR3 gives the full variable domain: DTGVSQNPRHKITKRGQNVTFRCDPISEHNRLYWYRQTLGQGPEFLTYFQNEAQLEKSRLLSDRFSAERPKGSFSTLEIQRTEQGDSAMYLCASSEQTGSGNTIYFGEGSWLTVV.

The J gene is TRBJ1-4, the V gene TRBV6-2 or TRBV6-3; 8 bases are shared with TRBD1. The germline V gene has CDR1 MNHEY and CDR2 SVGEGT. The CDR3 runs to 18 residues. J was trimmed by 2 bases and V by 5 bases; bases with no gene match: 13. The CDR3: CASSETVRQGKTNEKLFF. Written as DNA, the CDR3 is TGTGCCAGCAGTGAAACCGTCCGACAGGGGAAGACTAATGAAAAACTGTTTTTT.

Here the CDR3 reads CASSIDLQGRAYNEQFF. The CDR3 DNA is TGTGCCAGTAGTATAGATCTGCAGGGGAGAGCCTACAATGAGCAGTTCTTC. V and J are TRBV19 and TRBJ2-1; weak D call: TRBD1 (6 bases). V dropped 0 bases and J dropped 2 bases, with 14 bases sitting between them. Germline CDR1 reads LNHDA; CDR2 reads SQIVND (reference sequence). The CDR3 is 17 amino acids.

This clonotype was observed a handful of times. The rearrangement links TRBV11-2 to TRBJ1-1, with 9 bases fitting TRBD1. V lost 6 bases, J lost 7 bases, and 9 bases stayed unmatched. Germline-derived CDR1 and CDR2 are SGHAT and FQNNGV. This CDR3 is 14 amino acids long. This CDR3 is CASSFGTGSFEAFF. Here the CDR3 DNA reads TGTGCCAGCAGTTTCGGGACAGGGTCTTTTGAAGCTTTCTTT.

This clonotype was recorded a few times. V and J are TRBV12-3 or TRBV12-4 and TRBJ2-3; TRBD2 might be the D (5 bases). This CDR3 is built from 12 residues. Deletions cut 6 bases from V and 2 bases from J, with 6 bases between. The CDR3: CASRDSTDTQYF. The CDR3 DNA reads as TGTGCCAGCAGGGACTCCACAGATACGCAGTATTTT.

The J gene is TRBJ1-6, the V gene TRBV27; D is unclear. Per germline, CDR1 MNHEY and CDR2 SMNVEV (reference sequence). V was pared by 5 bases and J by 0 bases, with 11 bases between. The CDR3 is 16 amino acids. In nucleotides, the CDR3 is TGTGCCAGCAGTCTCGTTAGGAGCTCCTATAATTCACCCCTCCACTTT. Translation gives CASSLVRSSYNSPLHF.

The chain links TRBV19 to TRBJ2-7; TRBD2 aligns across 10 bases. V was clipped by 1 base and J by 5 bases; unmatched bases: 8. The CDR3 runs to 16 residues. From germline, CDR1 is LNHDA and CDR2 SQIVND (reference sequence). The DNA of the CDR3 is TGTGCCAGTAGTATAGTGCTAGCGGGAGCCCCCAACGAGCAGTACTTC. Protein product: CASSIVLAGAPNEQYF.

The chain recombines TRBV19 with TRBJ2-7; 8 nucleotides align to TRBD2. CDR1 is LNHDA, CDR2 SQIVND, per germline (reference sequence). The CDR3 loop spans 14 amino acids. V lost 5 bases, J lost 3 bases, and 6 bases stayed unmatched. The CDR3 bases are TGTGCCAGTAGTCCGTCTAGCGGGTTCTACGAGCAGTACTTC. Its translation is CASSPSSGFYEQYF.

There are a few counts of this clonotype. J is TRBJ1-4 and V is TRBV20-1; D not resolved. Trimming stripped 1 base from V and 8 bases from J, with 8 bases between. This CDR3 comprises 12 residues. Germline CDR1 DFQATT, CDR2 SNEGSKA (reference sequence). In DNA, the CDR3 is TGCAGTGCTAGAGCCCTTAGGGAAAAACTGTTTTTT. It is translated as CSARALREKLFF.

The table lists this clonotype with many counts. The chain couples TRBV7-6 to TRBJ1-1; D remains ambiguous. CDR1 is SGHVS and CDR2 is FNYEAQ in the germline V gene. Trimming cost V 2 bases and J 0 bases, with 13 bases left between them. CDR3 length: 16 residues. Here the CDR3 DNA reads TGTGCCAGCAGCTTAAACTCAGGTAGCATGAACACTGAAGCTTTCTTT. The encoded protein is CASSLNSGSMNTEAFF.

The rearrangement uses TRBV6-1 and TRBJ1-1; 7 bases line up with TRBD1. The V and J ends lost 6 bases and 4 bases, in that order; junction bases with no gene match: 2. The CDR3 is 12 residues long. Germline values: CDR1 MNHNS, CDR2 SASEGT. The CDR3 sequence is CASRQGFTEAFF. The CDR3 DNA reads TGTGCCAGCAGACAGGGGTTCACTGAAGCTTTCTTT.